What follows are 11 T cell receptor beta chains derived from one specimen sequenced in a study of patients and donors after allogeneic stem cell transplantation. MiXCR, applied by TCRdb to the RT-PCR reads, yields one record per CDR3 protein. The profile shows around 240,000 distinct CDR3 sequences, 13% to 15% of them singletons. What was sequenced was blood, either unsorted or a sorted T cell fraction (not recorded which). These receptors all come from a human donor who was either an allogeneic HSCT recipient or a stem cell or donor lymphocyte infusion donor (not recorded which). It is not recorded whose cells these are; they may come from a transplant donor.

This chain links TRBV12-3 or TRBV12-4 with TRBJ1-2; D is ambiguous. Deletions cut 8 bases from V and 1 base from J, with 5 bases between. The CDR3 sequence is 11 residues long. The CDR3 sequence is CASADNYGYTF. The CDR3 region has the DNA TGTGCCAGCGCAGATAACTATGGCTACACCTTC.

The chain combines TRBV12-3 or TRBV12-4 with TRBJ1-2, with 9 bases fitting TRBD1. The trim removed 5 bases at V and 7 bases at J, leaving 8 bases unmatched. The CDR3 has 14 amino acids. The CDR3 coding sequence is TGTGCCAGCAGTCTAGACAGGGGGGTTGGTGGCTACACCTTC. It encodes CASSLDRGVGGYTF.

This clonotype has a handful of counts. This CDR3 reads CASSLGSGTYEQYF. CDR3 bases: TGTGCCAGCAGCTTAGGCTCAGGAACCTACGAGCAGTACTTC. The J gene is TRBJ2-7, the V gene TRBV11-2; D not certain. The length of the CDR3 is 14 residues. CDR1 and CDR2 (germline): SGHAT, FQNNGV. V was cut by 1 base and J by 2 bases, with 9 bases left in between.

This clonotype was seen a handful of times. J is TRBJ1-3 and V is TRBV19, with D possibly matching TRBD1 (6 bases). This CDR3 spans 17 amino acids. V was trimmed by 9 bases and J by 0 bases, leaving 21 bases between them. Germline-derived CDR1 and CDR2 are LNHDA and SQIVND (reference sequence). The CDR3 DNA sequence: TGTGCCAGCCAGACCGGGACATTCAGCTTCTCTGGAAACACCATATATTTT. Its translation: CASQTGTFSFSGNTIYF. The full variable domain, completed using reference TRBV19 and TRBJ1-3, is DGGITQSPKYLFRKEGQNVTLSCEQNLNHDAMYWYRQDPGQGLRLIYYSQIVNDFQKGDIAEGYSVSREKKESFPLTVTSAQKNPTAFYLCASQTGTFSFSGNTIYFGEGSWLTVV.

The table lists this clonotype with many counts. The rearrangement uses TRBV29-1 and TRBJ2-3; no clear D gene. This CDR3 region has 19 residues. The ends were cut back, 1 base at V and 2 bases at J, with 25 bases in the middle. The germline V gene encodes CDR1 SQVTM and CDR2 ANQGSEA. In DNA, the CDR3 is TGCAGCGTTGAAGCGTTAGCCCCCAACCCACCACACTTCACAGATACGCAGTATTTT. The encoded protein is CSVEALAPNPPHFTDTQYF.

The sample holds many counts of this clonotype. The chain carries TRBV4-3 and TRBJ1-1; D is possibly TRBD1 (5 bases). The germline gives CDR1 LGHNA, CDR2 YSLEER. CDR3 length: 14 residues. V shed 4 bases and J shed 11 bases, with 20 bases lying between them. The CDR3 reads CASSLEGGGVGAFF. The CDR3 nucleotides are TGCGCCAGCAGCCTCGAGGGTGGGGGAGTGGGGGCTTTCTTT.

In the case of this clonotype: Lacking the conserved final phenylalanine or tryptophan, this CDR3 likely reflects a read error. The chain recombines TRBV27 with TRBJ2-1; TRBD2 aligns across 8 bases. The V segment lost 0 bases and the J segment 5 bases; nucleotides outside the gene matches: 18. This CDR3 is 20 amino acids long. The germline CDR1 and CDR2 sequences are MNHEY and SMNVEV (reference sequence). The CDR3 loop reads CASSLSLRGIAREDHNEQFY. CDR3 bases: TGTGCCAGCAGTTTATCGTTGAGGGGGATAGCGCGGGAGGACCACAATGAGCAGTTCTAC.

The chain joins TRBV6-1 to TRBJ2-1; D perhaps matches TRBD1 (6 bases). V was trimmed by 10 bases and J by 8 bases, leaving 21 bases between them. Germline CDR1 MNHNS, CDR2 SASEGT. The CDR3 consists of 14 residues. CDR3 residues: CAKTGTNKEDEQFF. In DNA form, the CDR3 reads TGTGCCAAGACCGGGACAAACAAAGAGGATGAGCAGTTCTTC.

The CDR3 is CASSQLDGGGEVREQYF. CDR3 nucleotide sequence: TGCGCCAGCAGCCAATTGGATGGAGGAGGGGAAGTTAGGGAGCAGTACTTC. The gene calls are TRBV4-3 and TRBJ2-7; maybe TRBD2 (6 bases). V dropped 2 bases and J dropped 7 bases, with 24 bases sitting between them. Germline CDR1 and CDR2: LGHNA and YSLEER. The CDR3 consists of 17 residues.

This clonotype was picked up a small number of times. The chain uses TRBV12-5 and TRBJ2-1; 9 bases fit TRBD2. The V gene's germline CDR1 is LGHNT and CDR2 FRNRAP. The CDR3 covers 16 residues. With V trimmed by 5 bases and J by 3 bases, 8 bases remained unmatched. The chain's CDR3 is CASGLTAGGGYNEQFF. In DNA, the CDR3 is TGTGCTAGTGGTCTTACAGCGGGAGGAGGCTACAATGAGCAGTTCTTC.

This sequence joins TRBV4-2 and TRBJ2-3; D might be TRBD2 (6 bases). Germline V lookup: CDR1 LGHNA, CDR2 YNFKEQ. CDR3 length: 16 residues. Trimming took 1 base from V and 7 from J, leaving 18 bases between them. CDR3 residues: CASSQVSGLLDYTQYF. The CDR3 bases are TGTGCCAGCAGCCAAGTATCGGGACTCTTAGATTATACGCAGTATTTT.